The next 22 T cell receptor beta chains were all read from a single sample in a study of regulatory T cells in long-lasting Graves disease. The time point: persistent/refractory GD, antithyroid drugs over 5 years with positive TRAb. Making the TCR library involved RNA that had been extracted from PBMCs. Assembly of TCR beta libraries relied on iRepertoire HTBI primers together with Arm-PCR of CDR3 regions. Using its own MiXCR run on the multiplex PCR reads, TCRdb lists one record per CDR3 protein. The repertoire includes 400,000 to 500,000 distinct CDR3 sequences, about 20% of them detected once, and around 13% sits in the top ten. The source was peripheral blood mononuclear cells (PBMCs), collected when the disease was refractory, from a patient treated with antithyroid drugs. Receptors originate from a female donor with Graves disease.

The chain links TRBV28 to TRBJ1-2; 7 bases align to TRBD1. The V gene end was trimmed by 6 bases and the J gene end by 8 bases; junction bases not matched to a gene: 12. Germline CDR1 is MDHEN and CDR2 is SYDVKM. CDR3 length equals 14 residues. CDR3 protein: CASSSSNRGGGYTF. CDR3 nucleotides: TGTGCCAGCAGCTCTTCTAACAGGGGTGGGGGCTACACCTTC.

In this sample, this clonotype turned up once. V and J are TRBV7-6 and TRBJ2-7; TRBD2 might be the D (5 bases). Germline V gives CDR1 SGHVS, CDR2 FNYEAQ. Trimming removed 1 base at V and 4 bases at J, with 17 bases between. CDR3 length: 16 residues. CDR3 nucleotides: TGTGCCAGCAGCTTAGAACGGAAATTGGGAGATTACGAGCAGTACTTC. Translated: CASSLERKLGDYEQYF. The full variable domain, with the rest looked up from reference TRBV7-6 and TRBJ2-7, is GAGVSQSPRYKVTKRGQDVALRCDPISGHVSLYWYRQALGQGPEFLTYFNYEAQQDKSGLPNDRFSAERPEGSISTLTIQRTEQRDSAMYRCASSLERKLGDYEQYFGPGTRLTVT.

This clonotype turned up a few times. V is TRBV20-1 and J is TRBJ2-4; D is ambiguous. The germline V and J ends were trimmed by 3 bases and 2 bases, with 20 bases remaining between them. This CDR3 region has 17 residues. The germline V gene encodes CDR1 DFQATT and CDR2 SNEGSKA (reference sequence). The CDR3: CSARRLEGISTKNIQYF. For the CDR3, the DNA is TGCAGTGCTAGGCGATTAGAAGGGATAAGTACCAAAAACATTCAGTACTTC.

This clonotype was observed a handful of times. V gene TRBV5-1 combines with J gene TRBJ2-2, with D perhaps given as TRBD1 or TRBD2 (5 bases each). The V end lost 1 base, the J end lost 5 bases, and 12 bases lay between the germline ends. CDR3 length equals 15 residues. The germline V gene has CDR1 SGHRS and CDR2 YFSETQ. The CDR3 region is CASSLKGTRTGELFF. The CDR3, as DNA: TGCGCCAGCAGCTTGAAGGGGACGCGGACCGGGGAGCTGTTTTTT. The variable domain in full, with the rest retrieved from reference TRBV5-1 and TRBJ2-2, is KAGVTQTPRYLIKTRGQQVTLSCSPISGHRSVSWYQQTPGQGLQFLFEYFSETQRNKGNFPGRFSGRQFSNSRSEMNVSTLELGDSALYLCASSLKGTRTGELFFGEGSRLTVL.

The chain has TRBV4-3 and TRBJ2-7, with 10 positions matching TRBD1. CDR1 and CDR2 from the germline V gene are LGHNA and YSLEER. V was pared by 0 bases and J by 6 bases, with 5 bases of the junction left unmatched. This CDR3 spans 15 amino acids. The CDR3 DNA follows: TGCGCCAGCAGCCAAGATGGGACAGGGGTCGGCGAGCAGTACTTC. It specifies CASSQDGTGVGEQYF.

In DNA, the CDR3 is TGTGCCACCAGCAGAGAAGCTAGCGGGAGTCAAGATACGCAGTATTTT. It translates to CATSREASGSQDTQYF. V usage is TRBV15 and J usage is TRBJ2-3; 10 positions agree with TRBD2. V was pared by 0 bases and J by 5 bases, with 5 bases of the junction left unmatched. The CDR3 spans 16 residues. Germline CDR1 reads LNHNV; CDR2 reads YYDKDF (reference sequence).

This clonotype was seen a few times. The chain is built from TRBV6-1 and TRBJ2-2; D may correspond to TRBD1 or TRBD2 (6 bases each). Trimming pared 7 bases from V and 5 bases from J, leaving 17 bases between. The CDR3 is 15 amino acids. CDR1 is MNHNS, CDR2 SASEGT, per germline. The CDR3 bases are TGTGCCAGCAACCGTCCGGGGGCCGGGACCGGGGAGCTGTTTTTT. Protein product: CASNRPGAGTGELFF.

The V and J genes are TRBV6-2 or TRBV6-3 and TRBJ2-7; D is unresolved. Trimming left V 6 bases short and J 3 bases short, with 21 bases between. This CDR3 comprises 16 residues. Germline V gene sequence: CDR1 MNHEY, CDR2 SVGEGT. DNA for the CDR3: TGTGCCAGCAGAACGCCGACTTCACCCACGTTCTACGAGCAGTACTTC. Its translation is CASRTPTSPTFYEQYF.

The V and J genes are TRBV28 and TRBJ2-3; perhaps D is TRBD1 or TRBD2 (5 bases each). V gave up 6 bases and J gave up 0 bases, with 13 bases separating them. The CDR3 sequence is 15 residues long. Per germline, CDR1 MDHEN and CDR2 SYDVKM. The CDR3 loop reads CASSRDGLSTDTQYF. CDR3 sequence (DNA): TGTGCCAGCAGCAGGGACGGGTTGAGCACAGATACGCAGTATTTT.

As concerns this clonotype: It may be a read error: a sequence one base away is much more abundant. This chain joins TRBV2 and TRBJ2-5; 9 nucleotides align to TRBD1. This CDR3 contains 15 residues. Germline V gene data show CDR1 as SNHLY and CDR2 as FYNNEI. CDR3 in amino acids: CASRGGGTGIETQCF. CDR3 in DNA: TGTGCCAGCAGGGGAGGCGGGACAGGGATTGAGACCCAGTGCTTC.

This clonotype came up many times. This chain links TRBV5-1 with TRBJ2-7, with 7 positions matching TRBD1. Trimming at V came to 4 bases and at J to 6 bases, leaving 7 bases not matched to a gene. The CDR3 is 13 amino acids. In germline, CDR1 is SGHRS, CDR2 YFSETQ. The CDR3 sequence: CASSGTGDREQYF. The CDR3 bases are TGCGCCAGCAGCGGAACAGGGGATCGCGAGCAGTACTTC.

In this sample, this clonotype turned up many times. This chain connects TRBV10-3 to TRBJ1-1; D uncertain. Trimming took 3 bases from V and 5 from J, leaving 16 bases between them. Per the germline V gene, CDR1 is ENHRY and CDR2 is SYGVKD. The CDR3 runs 15 residues. The chain's CDR3 is CAISEEERSGTEAFF. CDR3 DNA sequence: TGTGCCATCAGTGAAGAGGAGAGGAGTGGGACTGAAGCTTTCTTT.

The chain has TRBV6-1 and TRBJ1-5; a weak D match, TRBD1 (6 bases). Trimming removed 7 bases from V and 5 bases from J, with 15 bases in between. CDR1 is MNHNS and CDR2 is SASEGT in the germline V gene. This CDR3 contains 14 residues. CDR3 sequence reads: CASIQGPGDQPQHF. The CDR3 DNA reads TGTGCCAGCATTCAGGGGCCAGGAGATCAGCCCCAGCATTTT.

The V gene is TRBV7-6, the J gene TRBJ1-1; D is perhaps TRBD1 (6 bases). Germline-derived CDR1 and CDR2 are SGHVS and FNYEAQ. V was clipped by 2 bases and J by 0 bases, with 16 bases between them. This CDR3 is 17 amino acids long. The CDR3 DNA reads as TGTGCCAGCAGCTTATTCCCGGGGGGGCAGTTGAACACTGAAGCTTTCTTT. It translates to CASSLFPGGQLNTEAFF.

On this clonotype itself: Possible read error: a much larger clone is one base away. The CDR3 end shows no conserved phenylalanine or tryptophan, and so a read error is likely. The chain couples TRBV7-2 to TRBJ1-1, with D uncertain. V lost 0 bases and J 1 base, leaving 9 bases between the germline ends. Per germline, CDR1 SGHTA and CDR2 FQGNSA. CDR3 size: 15 residues. The CDR3 loop reads CASSLAWRSNTEAFS. In DNA form, the CDR3 reads TGTGCCAGCAGCTTAGCTTGGAGATCGAACACTGAAGCTTTCTCT.

This clonotype has a count of ten or more. The CDR3 nucleotides read TGCAGTGCTAGATTTACTAGCAACGAGCAGTACTTC. Encoded protein: CSARFTSNEQYF. The V and J genes are TRBV20-1 and TRBJ2-7; TRBD2 is a possible D gene (6 bases). V lost 2 bases, J lost 5 bases, and 10 bases lay in between. CDR1 and CDR2 (germline): DFQATT, SNEGSKA (reference sequence). There are 12 residues in the CDR3.

This clonotype was seen at least ten times. This rearrangement joins TRBV6-5 to TRBJ1-2; no reliable D call. Germline V gives CDR1 MNHEY, CDR2 SVGAGI. Trimming removed 2 bases at V and 4 bases at J, with 8 bases between. This CDR3 has 13 residues. CDR3 in DNA: TGTGCCAGCAGTTACCCGGGGAGCTATGGCTACACCTTC. It specifies CASSYPGSYGYTF.

The V gene is TRBV7-9, the J gene TRBJ1-2; D not certain. The germline CDR1 and CDR2 sequences are SEHNR and FQNEAQ (reference sequence). Trimming pared 3 bases from V and 8 bases from J, leaving 13 bases between. The CDR3 is 13 residues long. In DNA, the CDR3 is TGTGCCAGCAGCTTTTCCCTTCTGGGGGGCTACACCTTC. Amino acids: CASSFSLLGGYTF.

This chain joins TRBV5-1 and TRBJ1-6, with unresolved D. Germline V gene sequence: CDR1 SGHRS, CDR2 YFSETQ. This CDR3 region has 16 residues. The V end was cut by 2 bases, the J end by 6 bases, with 15 bases between. As DNA, the CDR3 is TGCGCCAGCAGCTTAGGAGGGCCCAGTAGTAATTCACCCCTCCACTTT. This encodes CASSLGGPSSNSPLHF.

This clonotype appeared a few times. V and J are TRBV7-2 and TRBJ2-3; D unclear. This CDR3 has 14 amino acids. V was cut by 0 bases and J by 0 bases, with 4 bases left in between. The V gene's germline CDR1 is SGHTA and CDR2 FQGNSA. The CDR3 DNA reads as TGTGCCAGCAGCTTAGCGGTAAGCACAGATACGCAGTATTTT. It specifies CASSLAVSTDTQYF. Looking up the rest from reference TRBV7-2 and TRBJ2-3 gives the full variable domain: GAGVSQSPSNKVTEKGKDVELRCDPISGHTALYWYRQSLGQGLEFLIYFQGNSAPDKSGLPSDRFSAERTGGSVSTLTIQRTQQEDSAVYLCASSLAVSTDTQYFGPGTRLTVL.

The genes are TRBV7-2 and TRBJ2-7; D uncertain. CDR1 and CDR2 (germline): SGHTA, FQGNSA. Trimming left V 1 base short and J 0 bases short, with 7 bases between. The CDR3 sequence is 14 residues long. The CDR3 DNA reads TGTGCCAGCAGCTTAGAATGGCTCTCCTACGAGCAGTACTTC. Translation: CASSLEWLSYEQYF.

The chain recombines TRBV6-9 with TRBJ2-3; D uncertain. Germline CDR1 and CDR2: MNHGY and SVAAGI. The CDR3 covers 19 residues. Trimming cost V 3 bases and J 0 bases, with 22 bases left between them. CDR3 in DNA: TGTGCCAGCAGTTACCCCTTAGGTGGTAGTCCTACTAGCACAGATACGCAGTATTTT. It translates to CASSYPLGGSPTSTDTQYF.